This TCR beta chain is from a study of blood T cells in healthy people across ages. CDR1 and CDR2 (germline): SGHRS, YFSETQ. J lost 2 bases, V lost 2 bases, and 7 bases had no gene match. CDR3 size: 17 residues. Through a sample-barcoded 5' primer and a J-beta primer mix, a second PCR was run for roughly 6 to 11 cycles. MiXCR, applied by TCRdb to the 5' RACE reads, yields one record per CDR3 protein. The table has some 760,000 distinct CDR3 sequences, about 25% seen once. The same specimen was also included in a second study, on T cells of mothers and their children. That paper notes: Donation involved a few healthy Caucasian mothers and the six children that they had.

This sequence originates from a boy under 18 in good health. V and J are TRBV5-1 and TRBJ2-3; TRBD2 matches 11 bases. Material for sequencing was blood. The CDR3 nucleotides read TGCGCCAGCAGCTTATTGACTAGCGGGGATGTCACAGATACGCAGTATTTT. Residues: CASSLLTSGDVTDTQYF. The complete variable domain, with remaining parts taken from reference TRBV5-1 and TRBJ2-3, reads KAGVTQTPRYLIKTRGQQVTLSCSPISGHRSVSWYQQTPGQGLQFLFEYFSETQRNKGNFPGRFSGRQFSNSRSEMNVSTLELGDSALYLCASSLLTSGDVTDTQYFGPGTRLTVL.